A selection of T cell receptor beta chains follows, all from one sample in a study of cytomegalovirus exposure and HLA in healthy donors. Generated by immunoSEQ multiplex PCR, the TCRdb table keeps only in-frame clones and is missing some. In the table there are 150,000 to 200,000 clones, roughly 68% of which are singletons. The source material was PBMCs. The receptors shown here come from a man aged 30-40 years in good health and CMV-seropositive. Each CDR3 is given with its conserved first and last residue. A D gene is named only where the DNA matches it firmly. Rows give clone size only sometimes, using once, few, many, or a class for an expanded clone.

D gene: TRBD2; V gene: TRBV6-5; clone size: .; J gene: TRBJ2-7; CDR3 protein: CASSYSSGRGYEQYF; CDR3 DNA: TGTGCCAGCAGTTACTCTAGCGGGAGAGGCTACGAGCAGTACTTC
D gene: TRBD2; V gene: TRBV6-5; clone size: few; J gene: TRBJ2-4; CDR3 protein: CASSYGGRRTIQYF; CDR3 DNA: TGTGCCAGCAGTTACGGCGGGAGGCGGACCATTCAGTACTTC
D gene: TRBD2; V gene: TRBV9; clone size: .; J gene: TRBJ2-3; CDR3 protein: CASTRTSASTDTQYF; CDR3 DNA: TGTGCCAGCACCCGGACTAGCGCAAGCACAGATACGCAGTATTTT
D gene: .; V gene: TRBV5-4; clone size: once; J gene: TRBJ2-7; CDR3 protein: CASSSDKGPNEQYF; CDR3 DNA: TGTGCCAGCAGCTCGGACAAGGGCCCCAACGAGCAGTACTTC
D gene: .; V gene: TRBV30; clone size: .; J gene: TRBJ2-7; CDR3 protein: CAWSTKILRQYF; CDR3 DNA: TGTGCCTGGAGCACGAAGATTCTGAGGCAGTACTTC
D gene: TRBD1; V gene: TRBV6-1; clone size: .; J gene: TRBJ2-5; CDR3 protein: CASSEVTRQGRYF; CDR3 DNA: TGTGCCAGCAGTGAAGTGACTCGACAGGGGAGGTACTTC
D gene: TRBD2; V gene: TRBV19; clone size: .; J gene: TRBJ2-2; CDR3 protein: CASRAAGGPIITGELFF; CDR3 DNA: TGTGCCAGTAGGGCAGCGGGAGGGCCTATAATCACCGGGGAGCTGTTTTTT
D gene: TRBD2; V gene: TRBV7-9; clone size: .; J gene: TRBJ2-3; CDR3 protein: CASSLVLAIISDTQYF; CDR3 DNA: TGTGCCAGCAGCTTAGTACTAGCGATTATCTCGGATACGCAGTATTTT
D gene: .; V gene: TRBV5-6; clone size: .; J gene: TRBJ2-7; CDR3 protein: CASSVYYEQYF; CDR3 DNA: TGTGCCAGCAGCGTTTACTACGAGCAGTACTTC
D gene: .; V gene: TRBV5-1; clone size: .; J gene: TRBJ2-7; CDR3 protein: CASSPTGGRNYEQYF; CDR3 DNA: TGCGCCAGCAGCCCAACCGGCGGTAGGAACTACGAGCAGTACTTC
D gene: .; V gene: TRBV27; clone size: .; J gene: TRBJ1-1; CDR3 protein: CASSSSTRNTEAFF; CDR3 DNA: TGTGCCAGCAGCTCCTCGACTAGGAACACTGAAGCTTTCTTT
D gene: TRBD1; V gene: TRBV6-5; clone size: .; J gene: TRBJ2-7; CDR3 protein: CASSYSKLGQGYEQYF; CDR3 DNA: TGTGCCAGCAGTTACTCGAAATTGGGACAGGGCTACGAGCAGTACTTC
D gene: TRBD2; V gene: TRBV4-1; clone size: .; J gene: TRBJ2-1; CDR3 protein: CASSQAPERGIYNEQFF; CDR3 DNA: TGCGCCAGCAGCCAAGCCCCGGAGCGGGGGATCTACAATGAGCAGTTCTTC
D gene: .; V gene: TRBV4-1; clone size: .; J gene: TRBJ2-7; CDR3 protein: CASSQDPTLLTRDSEEQYF; CDR3 DNA: TGCGCCAGCAGCCAAGATCCAACTCTCCTAACTAGGGACTCTGAAGAGCAGTACTTC
D gene: .; V gene: TRBV10-3; clone size: .; J gene: TRBJ2-2; CDR3 protein: CAISEYQRTNTGELFF; CDR3 DNA: TGTGCCATCAGTGAATATCAGCGGACTAACACCGGGGAGCTGTTTTTT
D gene: TRBD1; V gene: TRBV6-5; clone size: .; J gene: TRBJ1-5; CDR3 protein: CASKTGSQPQHF; CDR3 DNA: TGTGCCAGCAAGACAGGGAGTCAGCCCCAGCATTTT
D gene: .; V gene: TRBV6-6; clone size: once; J gene: TRBJ2-6; CDR3 protein: CASSLTTGANVLTF; CDR3 DNA: TGTGCCAGCAGTTTGACAACTGGGGCCAACGTCCTGACTTTC
D gene: .; V gene: TRBV7-9; clone size: .; J gene: TRBJ2-6; CDR3 protein: CAGGGPGANVLTF; CDR3 DNA: TGTGCAGGTGGTGGGCCTGGGGCCAACGTCCTGACTTTC
D gene: .; V gene: TRBV5-4; clone size: .; J gene: TRBJ2-7; CDR3 protein: CASAHSPTSSLEQYF; CDR3 DNA: TGTGCCAGCGCTCATAGTCCCACTAGCTCCTTGGAGCAGTACTTC
D gene: .; V gene: TRBV30; clone size: .; J gene: TRBJ1-2; CDR3 protein: CAWMEGPNYGYTF; CDR3 DNA: TGTGCCTGGATGGAGGGACCGAACTATGGCTACACCTTC
D gene: .; V gene: TRBV12-5; clone size: .; J gene: TRBJ2-1; CDR3 protein: CASGLSGSYNEQFF; CDR3 DNA: TGTGCTAGTGGTTTAAGCGGTTCCTACAATGAGCAGTTCTTC
D gene: TRBD1; V gene: TRBV12-5; clone size: .; J gene: TRBJ1-2; CDR3 protein: CASGLFGQGGYTF; CDR3 DNA: TGTGCTAGTGGTTTGTTTGGACAGGGTGGCTACACCTTC
D gene: .; V gene: TRBV7-9; clone size: .; J gene: TRBJ1-3; CDR3 protein: CASSSRTGGNTIYF; CDR3 DNA: TGTGCCAGCAGCTCCCGGACTGGGGGAAACACCATATATTTT
D gene: .; V gene: TRBV10-3; clone size: .; J gene: TRBJ1-2; CDR3 protein: CAISVGIEGDGYTF; CDR3 DNA: TGTGCCATCAGTGTCGGGATAGAGGGGGATGGCTACACCTTC
D gene: .; V gene: TRBV6-1; clone size: .; J gene: TRBJ1-1; CDR3 protein: CASSEFQAGNTEAFF; CDR3 DNA: TGTGCCAGCAGTGAATTCCAGGCTGGGAACACTGAAGCTTTCTTT
D gene: .; V gene: TRBV5-4; clone size: .; J gene: TRBJ2-5; CDR3 protein: CASSLGGGPSYF; CDR3 DNA: TGTGCCAGCAGCTTGGGGGGGGGCCCCTCGTACTTC
D gene: .; V gene: TRBV18; clone size: .; J gene: TRBJ2-2; CDR3 protein: CASSPPTSRPGELFF; CDR3 DNA: TGTGCCAGCTCACCACCGACGAGCAGGCCCGGGGAGCTGTTTTTT
D gene: TRBD2; V gene: TRBV2; clone size: .; J gene: TRBJ2-3; CDR3 protein: CASSDPSGISDTQYF; CDR3 DNA: TGTGCCAGCAGTGATCCTAGCGGGATCTCAGATACGCAGTATTTT
D gene: .; V gene: TRBV10-1; clone size: .; J gene: TRBJ1-1; CDR3 protein: CASSKDRFDTEAFF; CDR3 DNA: TGCGCCAGCAGCAAGGACAGATTCGACACTGAAGCTTTCTTT
D gene: .; V gene: TRBV29-1; clone size: few; J gene: TRBJ1-1; CDR3 protein: CSVGHHKNTEAFF; CDR3 DNA: TGCAGCGTCGGACACCATAAGAACACTGAAGCTTTCTTT
D gene: .; V gene: TRBV10-3; clone size: .; J gene: TRBJ1-5; CDR3 protein: CAISESTGRQPQHF; CDR3 DNA: TGTGCCATCAGTGAGTCTACAGGGCGGCAGCCCCAGCATTTT
D gene: .; V gene: TRBV6-5; clone size: once; J gene: TRBJ2-3; CDR3 protein: CASSSDLRGTDTQYF; CDR3 DNA: TGTGCCAGCAGTTCCGACCTCAGGGGCACAGATACGCAGTATTTT
D gene: .; V gene: TRBV20-1; clone size: .; J gene: TRBJ2-7; CDR3 protein: CSEKSAYEQYF; CDR3 DNA: TGCAGTGAAAAGAGTGCCTACGAGCAGTACTTC
D gene: TRBD2; V gene: TRBV11-2; clone size: .; J gene: TRBJ2-1; CDR3 protein: CASSPPGLAGGRAYNEQFF; CDR3 DNA: TGTGCCAGCAGCCCTCCGGGACTAGCGGGAGGGAGGGCCTACAATGAGCAGTTCTTC
D gene: .; V gene: TRBV6-5; clone size: few; J gene: TRBJ2-7; CDR3 protein: CASRSLKPGEQYF; CDR3 DNA: TGTGCCAGCAGGTCCCTCAAGCCGGGGGAGCAGTACTTC
D gene: .; V gene: TRBV7-8; clone size: .; J gene: TRBJ1-5; CDR3 protein: CASSLVSSNQPQHF; CDR3 DNA: TGTGCCAGCAGCTTAGTTTCGAGCAATCAGCCCCAGCATTTT
D gene: .; V gene: TRBV7-9; clone size: .; J gene: TRBJ1-1; CDR3 protein: CATRKQNTEAFF; CDR3 DNA: TGTGCCACCCGCAAGCAGAACACTGAAGCTTTCTTT
D gene: .; V gene: TRBV7-9; clone size: .; J gene: TRBJ1-3; CDR3 protein: CASSHTVSGNTIYF; CDR3 DNA: TGTGCCAGCAGCCATACGGTCTCTGGAAACACCATATATTTT
D gene: .; V gene: TRBV5-1; clone size: once; J gene: TRBJ2-3; CDR3 protein: CASSFGQSSTDTQYF; CDR3 DNA: TGCGCCAGCAGCTTCGGACAGTCCAGTACAGATACGCAGTATTTT
D gene: .; V gene: TRBV6-6; clone size: .; J gene: TRBJ1-4; CDR3 protein: CASSYRDGNEKLFF; CDR3 DNA: TGTGCCAGCAGTTACCGCGACGGGAATGAAAAACTGTTTTTT
D gene: .; V gene: TRBV18; clone size: once; J gene: TRBJ1-1; CDR3 protein: CASSPITEGTEAFF; CDR3 DNA: TGTGCCAGCTCACCGATAACGGAGGGCACTGAAGCTTTCTTT
D gene: .; V gene: TRBV27; clone size: .; J gene: TRBJ2-7; CDR3 protein: CASSFGPSYEQYF; CDR3 DNA: TGTGCCAGCAGTTTTGGGCCCTCCTACGAGCAGTACTTC
D gene: .; V gene: TRBV2; clone size: .; J gene: TRBJ1-1; CDR3 protein: CASGGQVENTEAFF; CDR3 DNA: TGTGCCAGCGGGGGCCAGGTGGAGAACACTGAAGCTTTCTTT
D gene: TRBD1; V gene: TRBV7-3; clone size: .; J gene: TRBJ1-1; CDR3 protein: CASSPGQVGTEAFF; CDR3 DNA: TGTGCCAGCAGCCCGGGACAGGTGGGGACTGAAGCTTTCTTT